Included here is one TCR beta chain sequence, with context. The germline CDR1 and CDR2 sequences are SEHNR and FQNEAQ (reference sequence). The CDR3 spans 13 residues. The germline V and J ends were trimmed by 7 bases and 2 bases, with 12 bases remaining between them. Profiling relied on immunoSEQ multiplex PCR, and the TCRdb table lists in-frame clones only, not all of them. The sample holds just under 65,000 clones, 90% to 95% seen once. This sample is drawn from a study of T cell changes during pregnancy in multiple sclerosis. The genes are TRBV7-9 and TRBJ2-7, with TRBD2 as a possible D gene (6 bases). This TCR derives from a female donor with multiple sclerosis, enrolled in a pregnancy study. This material consisted of CD8+ T cells from peripheral blood mononuclear cells, taken in the second trimester of pregnancy. The CDR3 DNA reads TGTGCCAGCATGGGCGGGAAGACCTACGAGCAGTACTTC. It yields the protein CASMGGKTYEQYF. The whole variable domain, filled in from reference TRBV7-9 and TRBJ2-7, reads DTGVSQNPRHKITKRGQNVTFRCDPISEHNRLYWYRQTLGQGPEFLTYFQNEAQLEKSRLLSDRFSAERPKGSFSTLEIQRTEQGDSAMYLCASMGGKTYEQYFGPGTRLTVT.